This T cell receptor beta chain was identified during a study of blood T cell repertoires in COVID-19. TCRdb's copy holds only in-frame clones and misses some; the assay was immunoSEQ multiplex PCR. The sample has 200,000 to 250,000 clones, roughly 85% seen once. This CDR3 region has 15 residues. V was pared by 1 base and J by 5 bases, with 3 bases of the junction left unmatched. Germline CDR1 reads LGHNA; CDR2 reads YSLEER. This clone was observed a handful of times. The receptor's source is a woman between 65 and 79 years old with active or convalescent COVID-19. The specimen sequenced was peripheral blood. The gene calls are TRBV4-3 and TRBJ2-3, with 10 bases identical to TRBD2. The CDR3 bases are TGCGCCAGCAGCCAAGGAACTAGCGGGGTAGATACGCAGTATTTT. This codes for CASSQGTSGVDTQYF.